This T cell receptor beta chain was profiled in a study of OX40 agonist ivuxolimab in advanced cancers. The sample holds one count of this clone. Generated by immunoSEQ multiplex PCR, the TCRdb table keeps only in-frame clones and is missing some. The table lists tens of thousands of clones, around 86% of them singletons. This TCR was sampled from an adult with an advanced solid tumor such as melanoma, head and neck, liver or kidney cancer. Sample: CD4+ or CD8+ T cells sorted from blood, taken in a trial of the OX40 agonist ivuxolimab.

CDR3 protein: CASSRQGYNTEAFF. CDR3 nucleotide sequence: TGTGCCAGCAGCCGACAGGGTTATAACACTGAAGCTTTCTTT. The chain couples TRBV5-4 to TRBJ1-1, with 7 bases that match TRBD1. The V and J ends lost 4 bases and 2 bases, in that order; junction bases with no gene match: 5. The CDR3 is made up of 14 amino acids. Germline assignment: CDR1 SGHNT and CDR2 YYREEE (reference sequence). The full variable domain, rest sourced from reference TRBV5-4 and TRBJ1-1, is ETGVTQSPTHLIKTRGQQVTLRCSSQSGHNTVSWYQQALGQGPQFIFQYYREEENGRGNFPPRFSGLQFPNYSSELNVNALELDDSALYLCASSRQGYNTEAFFGQGTRLTVV.